This is a list of T cell receptor beta chains from one sample in a study of beta chain features in type 1 diabetes. The data were produced by immunoSEQ multiplex PCR, yet TCRdb's version contains in-frame clones alone and is incomplete. The profile shows a few hundred thousand clones, about 14% of them singletons. The source material was naive CD4+ T cells from blood. The receptors stem from a young man with type 1 diabetes. Each CDR3 is given with its conserved first and last residue. A D gene is named only where the DNA matches it firmly. Where a row states a size, it is once, few, many or the class of an expanded clone; other rows omit it.

V gene	clone size	D gene	J gene	CDR3 protein	CDR3 DNA
TRBV11-1	NA	NA	TRBJ2-2	CASSPQDWNTGELFF	TGTGCCAGCAGCCCCCAGGACTGGAACACCGGGGAGCTGTTTTTT
TRBV11-2	NA	NA	TRBJ2-2	CASSLVTGELFF	TGTGCCAGCAGCTTAGTAACCGGGGAGCTGTTTTTT
TRBV7-2	few	TRBD1	TRBJ2-5	CASSFSWDRDQETQYF	TGTGCCAGCAGCTTCTCTTGGGACAGAGACCAAGAGACCCAGTACTTC
TRBV2	NA	NA	TRBJ2-6	CASSEGGFGANVLTF	TGTGCCAGCAGTGAGGGGGGATTTGGGGCCAACGTCCTGACTTTC
TRBV11-2	few	TRBD2	TRBJ2-1	CASSLSGGVYNEQFF	TGTGCCAGCAGCTTATCTGGGGGGGTTTACAATGAGCAGTTCTTC
TRBV2	few	TRBD1	TRBJ2-7	CASSESQGAYEQYF	TGTGCCAGCAGTGAAAGCCAGGGGGCCTACGAGCAGTACTTC
TRBV2	few	NA	TRBJ2-5	CAGRSGQETQYF	TGTGCCGGCAGATCGGGGCAAGAGACCCAGTACTTC
TRBV9	NA	TRBD1	TRBJ1-3	CASSARDRELDTIYF	TGTGCCAGCAGCGCCCGGGACAGGGAGTTGGACACCATATATTTT
TRBV4-1	NA	NA	TRBJ2-5	CASSQVQAGTQYF	TGCGCCAGCAGCCAAGTCCAGGCGGGGACCCAGTACTTC
TRBV15	few	NA	TRBJ2-7	CATSRDRGARYEQYF	TGTGCCACCAGCAGAGATCGGGGGGCTAGGTACGAGCAGTACTTC
TRBV6-1	few	NA	TRBJ1-1	CASSERSTEAFF	TGTGCCAGCAGTGAACGTAGTACTGAAGCTTTCTTT
TRBV19	few	NA	TRBJ2-1	CASSATGLPAYNEQFF	TGTGCCAGTAGTGCTACAGGGCTCCCGGCCTACAATGAGCAGTTCTTC
TRBV19	few	NA	TRBJ1-5	CASSRGLGQPQHF	TGTGCCAGTAGTCGGGGGTTAGGGCAGCCCCAGCATTTT
TRBV18	NA	NA	TRBJ2-1	CASSPSNEQFF	TGTGCCAGCTCACCCAGCAATGAGCAGTTCTTC
TRBV7-2	few	NA	TRBJ2-1	CASTTTGALNEQFF	TGTGCCAGCACCACAACTGGGGCGCTCAATGAGCAGTTCTTC
TRBV29-1	NA	NA	TRBJ2-1	CSVGWDTYNEQFF	TGCAGCGTTGGGTGGGACACCTACAATGAGCAGTTCTTC
TRBV12-5	few	TRBD2	TRBJ2-5	CASGLGLAGGQETQYF	TGTGCTAGTGGTTTGGGTCTAGCGGGGGGGCAAGAGACCCAGTACTTC
TRBV5-4	few	NA	TRBJ1-4	CASRSHTEEKLFF	TGTGCCAGCAGATCTCACACAGAGGAAAAACTGTTTTTT
TRBV2	few	TRBD2	TRBJ2-5	CASSREAGGPETQYF	TGTGCCAGCAGCCGGGAGGCGGGAGGGCCGGAGACCCAGTACTTC
TRBV27	few	NA	TRBJ2-6	CASSFAGAGANVLTF	TGTGCCAGCAGTTTCGCAGGGGCGGGGGCCAACGTCCTGACTTTC
TRBV4-2	few	TRBD2	TRBJ2-5	CASSQVGTSGMGSLETQYF	TGTGCCAGCAGCCAAGTAGGGACTAGCGGGATGGGGTCTTTGGAGACCCAGTACTTC
TRBV15	NA	TRBD1	TRBJ2-7	CATSNPDRGQIGEQYF	TGTGCCACCAGCAACCCCGACAGGGGGCAGATCGGCGAGCAGTACTTC
TRBV5-1	NA	NA	TRBJ1-5	CASSLDGAGQPQHF	TGCGCCAGCAGCTTGGATGGGGCAGGGCAGCCCCAGCATTTT
TRBV2	few	NA	TRBJ2-3	CASSAEANTDTQYF	TGTGCCAGCAGTGCCGAGGCAAACACAGATACGCAGTATTTT
TRBV5-1	NA	TRBD1	TRBJ2-7	CASSLTPQGPYEQYF	TGCGCCAGCAGCTTGACTCCACAGGGGCCCTACGAGCAGTACTTC
TRBV19	few	TRBD1	TRBJ1-3	CASRGTGTPGGNTIYF	TGTGCCAGTAGAGGGACAGGGACCCCGGGAGGAAACACCATATATTTT
TRBV5-1	NA	TRBD2	TRBJ2-5	CASSKSSGRETQYF	TGCGCCAGCAGCAAGTCTAGCGGTAGGGAGACCCAGTACTTC
TRBV18	NA	TRBD1	TRBJ2-5	CASSPRDSQETQYF	TGTGCCAGCTCACCACGGGACAGCCAAGAGACCCAGTACTTC
TRBV30	NA	NA	TRBJ1-4	CAWSFTGSAGEKLFF	TGTGCCTGGAGCTTTACAGGGTCCGCGGGTGAAAAACTGTTTTTT
TRBV5-1	NA	NA	TRBJ2-3	CASSLEQADTQYF	TGCGCCAGCAGCTTGGAGCAGGCAGATACGCAGTATTTT
TRBV9	few	TRBD1	TRBJ2-5	CASSGGRTGRYETQYF	TGTGCCAGCAGCGGAGGCCGGACAGGGCGTTATGAGACCCAGTACTTC
TRBV14	NA	NA	TRBJ1-5	CASSQHQDQPQHF	TGTGCCAGCAGCCAGCACCAGGATCAGCCCCAGCATTTT
TRBV2	NA	NA	TRBJ2-7	CASSGLVGGSEQYF	TGTGCCAGCAGTGGCCTTGTGGGGGGAAGCGAGCAGTACTTC
TRBV7-9	NA	TRBD2	TRBJ2-7	CASSLGTSGRWWEQYF	TGTGCCAGCAGCCTCGGGACTAGCGGGAGATGGTGGGAGCAGTACTTC
TRBV30	NA	TRBD1	TRBJ1-2	CAWSTRDRAYGYTF	TGTGCCTGGAGTACAAGGGACAGGGCCTATGGCTACACCTTC
TRBV30	NA	NA	TRBJ1-4	CAWSERASQKLFF	TGTGCCTGGAGTGAGAGAGCTTCTCAAAAACTGTTTTTT
TRBV6-6	NA	TRBD2	TRBJ2-3	CATQRGDHTDTQYF	TGTGCCACCCAGCGGGGGGACCACACAGATACGCAGTATTTT
TRBV12-5	few	TRBD1	TRBJ1-6	CASGFGPGQGSSYNSPLHF	TGTGCTAGTGGTTTCGGCCCGGGACAGGGGAGCTCCTATAATTCACCCCTCCACTTT
TRBV7-9	few	NA	TRBJ1-2	CASSFGTPRNYGYTF	TGTGCCAGCAGCTTCGGGACACCGCGCAACTATGGCTACACCTTC
TRBV14	few	TRBD2	TRBJ2-5	CASSPGLAEQETQYF	TGTGCCAGCAGCCCCGGACTAGCGGAGCAAGAGACCCAGTACTTC
TRBV5-1	few	TRBD1	TRBJ2-5	CASSYSGQVQETQYF	TGCGCCAGCAGCTACTCCGGACAGGTTCAAGAGACCCAGTACTTC
TRBV7-9	few	TRBD1	TRBJ1-2	CASSPGGQGAGGYTF	TGTGCCAGCAGCCCCGGAGGGCAGGGGGCGGGAGGCTACACCTTC
TRBV7-6	NA	TRBD2	TRBJ2-5	CASRGEGTQYF	TGTGCCAGCAGGGGGGAGGGGACCCAGTACTTC
TRBV28	NA	NA	TRBJ1-2	CASHSTGDYGYTF	TGTGCCAGCCACTCCACAGGCGACTATGGCTACACCTTC
TRBV7-9	NA	TRBD2	TRBJ2-1	CASSGGGTIYNEQFF	TGTGCCAGCAGCGGGGGGGGTACCATATACAATGAGCAGTTCTTC
TRBV7-9	few	TRBD1	TRBJ1-1	CASSPSTGTSTEAFF	TGTGCCAGCAGCCCATCGACAGGGACAAGCACTGAAGCTTTCTTT
TRBV2	NA	NA	TRBJ1-5	CASSDGWVTQPQHF	TGTGCCAGCAGTGACGGGTGGGTTACTCAGCCCCAGCATTTT
TRBV9	few	TRBD1	TRBJ2-3	CASSARQGPTTDTQYF	TGTGCCAGCAGCGCCCGACAGGGTCCGACCACAGATACGCAGTATTTT
TRBV18	NA	TRBD1	TRBJ1-3	CASSTDRGDSGNTIYF	TGTGCCAGCTCAACGGACAGGGGCGACTCTGGAAACACCATATATTTT
TRBV30	NA	TRBD1	TRBJ1-2	CARDRTGNYGYTF	TGTGCCCGGGACCGGACAGGGAACTATGGCTACACCTTC
TRBV5-1	NA	NA	TRBJ2-1	CASSLGTGGYEQFF	TGCGCCAGCAGCTTGGGTACCGGGGGATATGAGCAGTTCTTC
TRBV13	NA	NA	TRBJ2-5	CASSLNNQETQYF	TGTGCCAGCAGCTTAAACAACCAAGAGACCCAGTACTTC